In this sample, the clone carrying this T cell receptor (beta chain) turned up many times. This CDR3 contains 15 residues. With 3 bases removed from V and 8 bases from J, the gap between germline ends came to 20 bases. Per the germline V gene, CDR1 is DFQATT and CDR2 is SNEGSKA (reference sequence). The data originate from a study of blood T cells in healthy people across ages. The second PCR ran about 6 to 11 cycles with a sample-barcoded 5' primer and J-beta primers. Each CDR3 protein is one row after TCRdb ran MiXCR on the 5' RACE reads. The sample carries 550,000 to 750,000 distinct CDR3 sequences, roughly 20% recorded once.

Sequenced sample: blood. The chain combines TRBV20-1 with TRBJ2-1, with a weak D call TRBD1 (6 bases). The clonotype was recovered from a man aged 65 to 79 in good health. CDR3 region: CSASGAGQLTDEQFF. The CDR3 DNA reads TGCAGTGCTAGTGGGGCCGGACAGCTCACGGATGAGCAGTTCTTC.